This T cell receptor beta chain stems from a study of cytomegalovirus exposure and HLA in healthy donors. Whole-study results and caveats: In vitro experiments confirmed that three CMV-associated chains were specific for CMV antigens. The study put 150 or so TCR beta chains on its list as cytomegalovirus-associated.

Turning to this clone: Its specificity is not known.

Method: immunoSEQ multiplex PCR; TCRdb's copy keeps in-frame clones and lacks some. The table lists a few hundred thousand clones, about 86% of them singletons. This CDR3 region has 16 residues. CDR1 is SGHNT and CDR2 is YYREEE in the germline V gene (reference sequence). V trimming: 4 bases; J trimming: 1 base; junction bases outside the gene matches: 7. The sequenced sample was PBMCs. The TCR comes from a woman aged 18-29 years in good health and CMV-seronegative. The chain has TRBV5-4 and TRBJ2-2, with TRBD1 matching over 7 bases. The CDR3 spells CASSVHRGMNTGELFF. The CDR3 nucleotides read TGTGCCAGCAGCGTCCACAGGGGAATGAACACCGGGGAGCTGTTTTTT.